The sequence of this T cell receptor (beta chain) was determined in a study of blood T cell repertoires in COVID-19. At the level of the study: Samples came from the United States, Italy and Spain, spanning acute and convalescent COVID-19.

V trimming: 0 bases; J trimming: 11 bases; junction bases outside the gene matches: 5. This CDR3 is 14 amino acids long. Per the germline V gene, CDR1 is MGHRA and CDR2 is YSYEKL. This clone was seen a handful of times. Those who participated ranged in age from 18 to 89 years and resided in roughly 26 US areas. Clinical history as reported by participants underpinned cohort assignment. TCRdb's copy holds only in-frame clones and misses some; the assay was immunoSEQ multiplex PCR. The profile shows around 170,000 clones, about 90% of them singletons. The sample taken for sequencing was PBMCs or T cells enriched from blood (not recorded which). The chain employs TRBV4-1 and TRBJ2-1; 9 nucleotides align to TRBD2. The sequence derives from a woman aged 45-65 years who had recovered from COVID-19. The CDR3 DNA follows: TGCGCCAGCAGCCAAGATGGGCCTAGCGGGAAGCAGTTCTTC. It codes for CASSQDGPSGKQFF.